Included here is one T cell receptor (beta chain) sequence, with context. Its antigen is currently unknown. The data derive from a study of PD-L1 blockade in urothelial cancer. About the study: The patients' atezolizumab therapy, 1,200 mg intravenously every 3 weeks, started at some point between 2013 and 2014. Median T cell yield from blood was over 130,000. Males with bladder-origin urothelial cancer constituted about 85% of the roughly 30 patients. Study-wide results and limits: More expansion of tumor-associated blood clones, seen at 3 weeks, marked durable-benefit patients.

TCRdb's copy holds only in-frame clones and misses some; the assay was immunoSEQ multiplex PCR. The data hold over 100,000 clones, with 75% to 95% observed a single time. Time point denoted: peripheral blood 6 weeks after treatment start. Per the germline V gene, CDR1 is KGHSH and CDR2 is LQKENI. This CDR3 spans 15 amino acids. After removal of 0 bases from V and 5 bases from J, the junction contained 6 bases not matched to a gene. Specimen: PBMCs, collected around atezolizumab (anti-PD-L1) treatment. The clonotype comes from a man between 60 and 75 years old with urothelial cancer. The V call is TRBV18, the J call TRBJ2-5, with 7 bases fitting TRBD2. The CDR3 DNA reads as TGTGCCAGCTCACCACCTGGGAGGGCCGGGGAGACCCAGTACTTC. Its protein is CASSPPGRAGETQYF.